Shown below are 5 T cell receptor beta chains from a single sample sequenced in a study of human T cells and chemical hapten exposure (TCRdb year 2021). The time point label for this specimen denotes: patch test 3, about 24 weeks after DPC sensitization. Sample treatment or condition, as interpreted from the label and publication: therapeutic diphenylcyclopropenone sensitization with weekly scalp DPC. Total RNA was extracted from unfractionated whole blood collected in Tempus Blood RNA tubes. The library came from RACE. Sequenced on a NextSeq 500. The public sequencing data were trimmed at Q25 with fastp and processed into clonotypes with MiXCR by TCRdb, which kept only in-frame beta chains. Each CDR3 protein gets just one entry, which takes the most common genes and DNA from the rows behind it. The sample records over 30,000 distinct CDR3 sequences, roughly 9.5% of which are singletons. The ten largest clones capture roughly 27% of the sample.

The sequencing here drew on whole blood, taken in connection with sensitization to the hapten diphenylcyclopropenone (DPC). These receptors came from a man aged 50-59 years with alopecia areata. Some clones in this sample may be carry-over from other donors' samples.

This clonotype was detected many times. The V and J genes are TRBV7-3 and TRBJ1-2, with 7 bases matching TRBD1. The CDR3 runs 13 residues. The junction had 3 bases not matched to a gene; V was cut back by 2 bases and J by 6 bases. The germline V gene has CDR1 SGHTA and CDR2 FQGTGA. The CDR3 is CASSLVQGDGYTF. In DNA, the CDR3 is TGTGCCAGCAGCTTAGTTCAGGGGGATGGCTACACCTTC.

Only a few counts were recorded for this clonotype. As DNA, the CDR3 is TGTGCCAGCAGCTTAACGACAGATGGTTATGGCTACACCTTC. Protein sequence: CASSLTTDGYGYTF. J is TRBJ1-2 and V is TRBV5-5; possible D gene TRBD1, 5 bases. Trimming left V 2 bases short and J 5 bases short, with 13 bases between. The germline V gene encodes CDR1 SGHKS and CDR2 YYEKEE (reference sequence). CDR3 size: 14 residues.

This clonotype was found many times. The V and J genes are TRBV9 and TRBJ2-5, with 7 nucleotides matching TRBD2. The CDR3 is 14 amino acids. J lost 3 bases, V lost 4 bases, and 6 bases had no gene match. Germline assignment: CDR1 SGDLS and CDR2 YYNGEE. CDR3 protein: CASSRLAREETQYF. DNA of the CDR3: TGTGCCAGCAGCCGACTAGCCAGAGAAGAGACCCAGTACTTC.

The genes are TRBV7-2 and TRBJ2-1; D is perhaps TRBD2 (6 bases). The germline CDR1 and CDR2 sequences are SGHTA and FQGNSA. This CDR3 has 15 residues. Trimming cost V 0 bases and J 7 bases, with 13 bases left between them. The CDR3 bases are TGTGCCAGCAGCTTAGCGCGGAGGGTAAGGAATGAGCAGTTCTTC. Translating it yields CASSLARRVRNEQFF.

This clonotype was recorded at least ten times. The chain recombines TRBV11-2 with TRBJ2-7; 7 bases fit TRBD2. Germline V gene data show CDR1 as SGHAT and CDR2 as FQNNGV. Losses at the gene ends were 2 bases for V and 0 bases for J; bases not matched to a gene: 7. The CDR3 runs to 16 residues. This CDR3 reads CASSLFEAGISYEQYF. CDR3 bases: TGTGCCAGCAGCTTATTTGAAGCGGGGATCTCCTACGAGCAGTACTTC.